The clone carrying this TCR beta chain was detected many times. The antigen is unknown. The CDR3 regions of TCR beta were amplified from RNA transcripts. Carried out on the TCR CDR3, a first-round RT-PCR used the HTBI primer set. TCRdb fed the multiplex PCR reads into MiXCR, producing one record per CDR3 protein. The table has approximately 740,000 distinct CDR3 sequences, 14% seen once. The authors deemed Graves' hyperthyroidism stable absent ophthalmopathy progression within 18 months. The sample is drawn from a study of T cells in Graves' hyperthyroidism and ophthalmopathy. General study points: Most expanded thyroid clonotypes above 0.001 recurred in blood.

V gave up 7 bases and J gave up 4 bases; unmatched junction bases: 7. The length of the CDR3 is 14 residues. Germline V gene lookup returns CDR1 SGHVS and CDR2 FQNEAQ. The rearrangement uses TRBV7-8 and TRBJ2-3, with TRBD2 matching 8 bases. What was sequenced was blood. The TCR sequence derives from a woman between 18 and 29 years old with Graves' hyperthyroidism. For the CDR3, the DNA is TGTGCCAGCAACGGGGGGGGCGGCGCAGATACGCAGTATTTT. This encodes CASNGGGGADTQYF.